The next 3 T cell receptor beta chains were all read from a single sample in a study of T cells in women clearing cervical HPV infection. The repertoire was sequenced with immunoSEQ multiplex PCR; TCRdb's copy has only in-frame clones and lacks some. Its table records under 35,000 clones. The sequencing sample was made of blood buffy coat. Receptor source: a woman between 18 and 70 years old with a cervical HPV16 infection that either progressed to CIN3+ or cleared (not recorded which).

Points on this clone: The read halts 3 residues ahead of the CDR3 end, with the missing end drawn from the germline J gene. The chain carries TRBV19 and TRBJ1-2; 7 bases line up with TRBD1. In germline, CDR1 is LNHDA, CDR2 SQIVND (reference sequence). V lost 3 bases and J lost 6; bases outside the gene matches: 7. The CDR3 length is 14 residues. The CDR3 DNA, read in part, is TGTGCCAGTAGTATTAAGGGGGCGAGTGATGGC. This gives the protein CASSIKGASDG. The complete CDR3 protein is CASSIKGASDGYTF.

Concerning this clone: The read ends 3 residues early relative to the CDR3; the germline J gene fills the gap. J is TRBJ2-5 and V is TRBV5-1; TRBD1 agrees at 7 bases. CDR1 and CDR2 (germline): SGHRS, YFSETQ. The V segment lost 4 bases and the J segment 4 bases; nucleotides outside the gene matches: 4. The CDR3 totals 13 residues. The CDR3 reads CASSIGTAETQYF. The CDR3 DNA, read in part, is TGCGCCAGCAGCATAGGGACAGCAGAGACC.

Regarding this clone: The CDR3 goes on 3 residues after the read ends, and that part is filled in from the germline J gene. This chain uses TRBV19 with TRBJ2-3, with D perhaps matching TRBD2 (5 bases). Germline V gene data show CDR1 as LNHDA and CDR2 as SQIVND (reference sequence). The CDR3 is made up of 15 amino acids. Trimming removed 2 bases at V and 4 bases at J, with 13 bases between. CDR3: CASSIQASLADTQYF. The sequenced CDR3 bases are TGTGCCAGTAGTATACAGGCTAGCTTGGCAGATACG.